The clone carrying this TCR beta chain has only a few counts. This record belongs to a study of blood T cell repertoires in COVID-19. For the study at large: Acute and convalescent COVID-19 samples came from the United States, Italy and Spain. In each case, the material was cDNA or gDNA derived from T cells, B-cell-depleted T cells, or PBMCs.

The authors' processing: For nucleated cells, counts were estimated from reference gene primer amplification. This table comes from immunoSEQ multiplex PCR, and its TCRdb copy is limited to in-frame clones, with some not included. Clonal size and the V and J genes are those of that table, whereas D and trimming came from the DNA. The sample yields 200,000 to 300,000 clones, around 90% seen once. The CDR3 covers 13 residues. Trimming took off 1 base at V and 1 base at J, with 5 bases between the two ends. Germline CDR1 SGHRS, CDR2 YFSETQ. Material: peripheral blood. This chain links TRBV5-1 with TRBJ2-5, with D possibly being TRBD2 (5 bases). The receptor comes from a woman between 40 and 55 years old with acute or convalescent COVID-19. The CDR3, as DNA: TGCGCCAGCAGCTTGACTAGCCAAGAGACCCAGTACTTC. This sequence encodes CASSLTSQETQYF.